Listed here are 10 T cell receptor beta chains from one sample, sequenced in a study of radiotherapy plus CTLA-4 blockade in lung cancer. TCRdb's table, derived via immunoSEQ multiplex PCR, lists solely in-frame clones and lacks some. This sample has about 80,000 clones, with about 80% found just once. The material sequenced was peripheral blood, taken from a patient treated with radiotherapy plus ipilimumab. These receptors were collected from a human donor with non-small cell lung cancer who had stable disease on radiotherapy plus ipilimumab.

This rearrangement joins TRBV11-2 to TRBJ2-1; 11 bases are shared with TRBD2. After removal of 3 bases from V and 9 bases from J, the junction contained 13 bases not matched to a gene. Germline assignment: CDR1 SGHAT and CDR2 FQNNGV. The CDR3 is 17 amino acids. CDR3 sequence: CASSFVAGLAGGSEQFF. The CDR3 region has the DNA TGTGCCAGCAGCTTCGTCGCTGGGCTAGCGGGGGGAAGTGAGCAGTTCTTC.

The chain recombines TRBV28 with TRBJ1-5; D is possibly TRBD1 (6 bases). Germline V CDR1 and CDR2: MDHEN, SYDVKM. Trimming took 4 bases from V and 9 from J, leaving 13 bases between them. The CDR3 spans 13 residues. CDR3 DNA sequence: TGTGCCAGCAGTTCCGGACAGCTAGGGCCCCAGCATTTT. Amino acids: CASSSGQLGPQHF.

The chain uses TRBV5-1 and TRBJ2-1, with D perhaps TRBD1 (6 bases). Germline lookup yields CDR1 SGHRS and CDR2 YFSETQ. Trimming took off 1 base at V and 6 bases at J, with 11 bases between the two ends. This CDR3 contains 14 residues. CDR3 protein: CASSLTTGSNEQFF. CDR3 in DNA: TGCGCCAGCAGCTTGACGACAGGTTCCAATGAGCAGTTCTTC.

This clone was recorded a few times. V usage is TRBV28 and J usage is TRBJ2-7; tentatively, D is TRBD1 or TRBD2 (5 bases each). V was shortened by 7 bases and J by 3 bases, with 16 bases between the two germline ends. CDR1 is MDHEN and CDR2 is SYDVKM in the germline V gene. The CDR3 runs to 14 residues. The chain's CDR3 is CASTPKGRYYEQYF. CDR3 nucleotide sequence: TGTGCCAGCACCCCAAAGGGACGGTACTACGAGCAGTACTTC.

V is TRBV5-1 and J is TRBJ1-6; TRBD1 matches 10 bases. The CDR3 has 16 amino acids. With 1 base clipped from V and 10 bases from J, the junction kept 8 bases outside the gene matches. Germline V gene data show CDR1 as SGHRS and CDR2 as YFSETQ. CDR3 bases: TGCGCCAGCAGCTTGACTGGACAGGGGGTGGAATCACCCCTCCACTTT. This translates into CASSLTGQGVESPLHF.

This clone was detected a few times. The genes are TRBV19 and TRBJ1-4, with 9 positions matching TRBD1. CDR3 size: 14 residues. Trimming removed 10 bases from V and 7 bases from J; junction bases left unmatched: 10. CDR1 and CDR2 (germline): LNHDA, SQIVND (reference sequence). In nucleotides, the CDR3 is TGTGCCACCGCAGAACAGGGGGCTAGTGAAAAACTGTTTTTT. Its protein is CATAEQGASEKLFF.

The V and J genes are TRBV7-9 and TRBJ1-6, with a tentative D call TRBD1 (5 bases). CDR1 and CDR2 from the germline V gene are SEHNR and FQNEAQ (reference sequence). V was clipped by 5 bases and J by 5 bases, with 16 bases between them. The CDR3 loop spans 16 amino acids. CDR3 coding DNA: TGTGCCAGCAGCCCGACAATGGGGCCGGATAATTCACCCCTCCACTTT. Its translation: CASSPTMGPDNSPLHF. Based on the CDR3 plus reference TRBV7-9 and TRBJ1-6, the full variable domain is DTGVSQNPRHKITKRGQNVTFRCDPISEHNRLYWYRQTLGQGPEFLTYFQNEAQLEKSRLLSDRFSAERPKGSFSTLEIQRTEQGDSAMYLCASSPTMGPDNSPLHFGNGTRLTVT.

This clone was detected a few times. The chain couples TRBV20-1 to TRBJ2-1; D gene ambiguous. With 1 base removed from V and 8 bases from J, the gap between germline ends came to 3 bases. The CDR3 runs 10 residues. Germline CDR1 is DFQATT and CDR2 is SNEGSKA (reference sequence). The CDR3 is CSARADEQFF. CDR3 sequence (DNA): TGCAGTGCTAGAGCCGATGAGCAGTTCTTC.

This chain links TRBV5-4 with TRBJ2-3; TRBD1 might be the D (5 bases). The V end lost 1 base, the J end lost 4 bases, and 16 bases lay between the germline ends. This CDR3 region has 16 residues. The germline CDR1 and CDR2 sequences are SGHNT and YYREEE (reference sequence). For the CDR3, the DNA is TGTGCCAGCAGCTTGCCGGCAGGGCCCTCCGCAGATACGCAGTATTTT. It translates to CASSLPAGPSADTQYF.

This chain joins TRBV19 and TRBJ1-1; unclear D gene. V gave up 7 bases and J gave up 2 bases, with 11 bases separating them. Germline V gene sequence: CDR1 LNHDA, CDR2 SQIVND (reference sequence). The CDR3 is made up of 13 amino acids. CDR3 bases: TGTGCCAGTAAAGCCGGCACTAACACTGAAGCTTTCTTT. It encodes CASKAGTNTEAFF.